The 19 T cell receptor beta chains reported below all come from one sample, sequenced in a study of T-cell reconstitution after alpha-beta-depleted transplantation in children. Preparation of the TCRbeta library involved a method that used unique molecular identifiers. Each CDR3 protein is one row after TCRdb ran MiXCR on the PCR reads. The sample has a few hundred thousand distinct CDR3 sequences; 11% are singletons. The input for sequencing was PBMCs, taken before TCRalphabeta/CD19-depleted stem cell transplant. These receptors all come from a child younger than two with acute myeloid leukemia, due to receive a stem cell transplant.

This clonotype was detected ten times or more. The chain is built from TRBV10-1 and TRBJ2-2; TRBD2 might be the D (5 bases). Trimming pared 10 bases from V and 0 bases from J, leaving 12 bases between. Germline CDR1 is WNHNN and CDR2 is SYGVQD (reference sequence). This CDR3 region has 14 residues. The CDR3 is CATSGISNTGELFF. The DNA for the CDR3 is TGCGCCACCTCGGGGATATCGAACACCGGGGAGCTGTTTTTT.

This clonotype was seen more than once but under ten times. The rearrangement links TRBV13 to TRBJ1-5, with D tentatively TRBD1 (5 bases). CDR1 is PRHDT and CDR2 is FYEKMQ in the germline V gene (reference sequence). Trimming removed 4 bases at V and 0 bases at J, with 16 bases between. This CDR3 has 17 amino acids. This chain's CDR3 is CASSYSGRGASNQPQHF. CDR3 sequence (DNA): TGTGCCAGCAGCTATAGCGGTCGAGGGGCTAGCAATCAGCCCCAGCATTTT.

Ten or more counts support this clonotype. This chain joins TRBV5-1 and TRBJ2-4, with 10 bases aligning to TRBD2. Germline V gene data show CDR1 as SGHRS and CDR2 as YFSETQ. V was pared by 0 bases and J by 5 bases, with 8 bases of the junction left unmatched. The CDR3 runs to 17 residues. CDR3 sequence (DNA): TGCGCCAGCAGCTTGGCCGGAACTAGCGGGACCCAAAACATTCAGTACTTC. As protein: CASSLAGTSGTQNIQYF.

This clonotype has a count of ten or more. The V gene is TRBV12-3 or TRBV12-4, the J gene TRBJ1-1; a weak D match, TRBD1 (5 bases). With 7 bases removed from V and 11 bases from J, the gap between germline ends came to 11 bases. The CDR3 contains 10 residues. The CDR3 nucleotides read TGTGCCAGCACCTTAGGGGAGGCTTTCTTT. This encodes CASTLGEAFF.

In its sample, this clonotype was seen many times. The chain carries TRBV7-9 and TRBJ2-7; D unclear. Germline CDR1 and CDR2: SEHNR and FQNEAQ (reference sequence). The CDR3 is 12 residues long. The V end was cut by 1 base, the J end by 7 bases, with 8 bases between. This CDR3 is CASSLVGPEQYF. CDR3 bases: TGTGCCAGCAGCTTAGTAGGCCCAGAGCAGTACTTC.

In this sample, this clonotype turned up many times. The V and J genes are TRBV12-3 or TRBV12-4 and TRBJ2-7; 9 bases match TRBD2. V shed 7 bases, J shed 4 bases, and the junction held 8 bases outside the gene matches. The CDR3 totals 14 residues. CDR3 in amino acids: CASTSRGGIYEQYF. In DNA form, the CDR3 reads TGTGCCAGCACCTCGCGGGGGGGCATTTACGAGCAGTACTTC.

With regard to this clonotype: A single base separates this from a much larger clone, so it may be a read error. The chain employs TRBV14 and TRBJ1-2, with D unclear. CDR3 size: 13 residues. The germline gives CDR1 SGHDN, CDR2 FVKESK. Trimming took off 5 bases at V and 2 bases at J, with 9 bases between the two ends. This CDR3 reads CASSEERNYGYTF. The CDR3, as DNA: TGTGCCAGCAGCGAGGAACGGAACTATGGCTACACCTTC.

This clonotype has at least ten counts. CDR3 amino acids: CASSHDGSGYTGELFF. CDR3 sequence (DNA): TGCGCCAGCAGCCATGACGGATCAGGTTACACCGGGGAGCTGTTTTTT. This rearrangement joins TRBV4-3 to TRBJ2-2, with D uncertain. V was clipped by 3 bases and J by 3 bases, with 14 bases between them. The CDR3 has 16 residues. The germline V gene encodes CDR1 LGHNA and CDR2 YSLEER.

About this clonotype: This may be a read error: a much more frequent sequence differs by one nucleotide. The chain recombines TRBV13 with TRBJ2-7; 12 positions match TRBD2. The CDR3 covers 15 residues. CDR1 PRHDT and CDR2 FYEKMQ come from the germline V gene (reference sequence). V was pared by 5 bases and J by 7 bases, with 9 bases of the junction left unmatched. CDR3 in amino acids: CASSPRLAGDGEQYF. The CDR3 DNA is TGTGCCAGCAGCCCACGACTAGCGGGGGACGGTGAGCAGTACTTC.

This clonotype was recorded many times. CDR3 in amino acids: CASSVESSGLETQYF. The CDR3 DNA reads TGTGCCAGCAGCGTAGAGTCTAGCGGCCTAGAGACCCAGTACTTC. V usage is TRBV9 and J usage is TRBJ2-5; 7 bases agree with TRBD2. Germline V gives CDR1 SGDLS, CDR2 YYNGEE. The V gene end was trimmed by 0 bases and the J gene end by 4 bases; junction bases not matched to a gene: 6. The CDR3 length is 15 residues.

This clonotype was recorded at least ten times. V and J are TRBV13 and TRBJ2-5; 7 bases agree with TRBD2. V lost 6 bases, J lost 3 bases, and 4 bases stayed unmatched. There are 13 residues in the CDR3. The germline gives CDR1 PRHDT, CDR2 FYEKMQ (reference sequence). The CDR3 nucleotides read TGTGCCAGCAGTGGGCTAGCGGAAGAGACCCAGTACTTC. It specifies CASSGLAEETQYF.

This clonotype was picked up many times. The J gene is TRBJ2-2, the V gene TRBV20-1; weak D call: TRBD2 (6 bases). V was trimmed by 6 bases and J by 1 base, leaving 9 bases between them. CDR1 and CDR2 (germline): DFQATT, SNEGSKA (reference sequence). The CDR3 runs 13 residues. CDR3 amino acids: CSAVEGNTGELFF. The CDR3 nucleotides read TGCAGTGCCGTGGAGGGGAACACCGGGGAGCTGTTTTTT.

This clonotype was counted a few times. The chain combines TRBV28 with TRBJ2-1; D is undetermined. The CDR3 totals 12 residues. Trimming pared 2 bases from V and 8 bases from J, leaving 7 bases between. The germline CDR1 and CDR2 sequences are MDHEN and SYDVKM. The CDR3 spells CASSLKLYEQFF. The DNA of the CDR3 is TGTGCCAGCAGTTTAAAGCTATATGAGCAGTTCTTC.

This clonotype has at least ten counts. The chain carries TRBV3-1 and TRBJ1-1, with unresolved D. V lost 8 bases and J lost 1, with 8 bases in between. The CDR3 is made up of 12 amino acids. CDR1 and CDR2 from the germline V gene are LGHDT and YNNKEL (reference sequence). The CDR3 nucleotides are TGTGCCAGCGCCGGAGGGAACACTGAAGCTTTCTTT. Residues: CASAGGNTEAFF. The variable domain in full, with the rest retrieved from reference TRBV3-1 and TRBJ1-1, is DTAVSQTPKYLVTQMGNDKSIKCEQNLGHDTMYWYKQDSKKFLKIMFSYNNKELIINETVPNRFSPKSPDKAHLNLHINSLELGDSAVYFCASAGGNTEAFFGQGTRLTVV.

This clonotype was counted many times. The chain recombines TRBV9 with TRBJ2-1, with 7 bases identical to TRBD2. V shed 4 bases and J 3 bases; nucleotides not matched to a gene: 7. In germline, CDR1 is SGDLS, CDR2 YYNGEE. The CDR3 contains 15 residues. The DNA of the CDR3 is TGTGCCAGCAGCCGTGGCGGGAGTAACTACAATGAGCAGTTCTTC. Its translation: CASSRGGSNYNEQFF.

This clonotype occurred many times. J is TRBJ2-7 and V is TRBV5-1; TRBD2 matches at 10 bases. This CDR3 has 13 amino acids. With 5 bases clipped from V and 7 bases from J, the junction kept 6 bases outside the gene matches. Germline CDR1 and CDR2: SGHRS and YFSETQ. The CDR3 protein is CASRKTGLAEQYF. In DNA form, the CDR3 reads TGCGCCAGCAGGAAAACGGGACTAGCGGAGCAGTACTTC.

This clonotype was recorded many times. The V and J genes are TRBV29-1 and TRBJ2-3; D perhaps matches TRBD1 (5 bases). The CDR3 sequence is 12 residues long. Deletions cut 7 bases from V and 6 bases from J, with 14 bases between. Per germline, CDR1 SQVTM and CDR2 ANQGSEA. The DNA for the CDR3 is TGCAGCGCCGCTTCTCCAGGGGATACGCAGTATTTT. This translates into CSAASPGDTQYF.

This clonotype was observed at least ten times. This chain uses TRBV28 with TRBJ1-2; tentatively, D is TRBD1 (5 bases). Germline loops: CDR1 MDHEN, CDR2 SYDVKM. The CDR3 loop spans 12 amino acids. V was clipped by 6 bases and J by 8 bases, with 13 bases between them. Here the CDR3 DNA reads TGTGCCAGCAGCCAGGGCGGCCGCGGCTACACCTTC. This encodes CASSQGGRGYTF.

With respect to this clonotype: A single base separates this from a much larger clone, so it may be a read error. The chain has TRBV6-1 and TRBJ1-5, with D maybe TRBD1 (6 bases). The CDR3 is 13 residues long. Looked up from germline, CDR1 is MNHNS and CDR2 is SASEGT. Here the CDR3 reads CAGSDPRGQPQHF. The DNA of the CDR3 is TGTGCCGGCAGTGATCCCAGGGGTCAGCCCCAGCATTTT.